This T cell receptor beta chain was documented in a study of CD8 T cells in ankylosing spondylitis. This clonotype was observed a handful of times. Its specificity is not known. CDR3 length: 13 residues. V lost 6 bases and J lost 5; bases outside the gene matches: 4. Germline-derived CDR1 and CDR2 are ENHRY and SYGVKD. The TCR beta libraries were generated through quantitative 5'-RACE incorporating molecular barcodes. TCRdb re-derived calls from the 5' RACE reads in MiXCR, one entry per CDR3 protein. This table holds around 890,000 distinct CDR3 sequences, over 9.5% found once. Broader study findings: Reportedly, matched ankylosing spondylitis synovial fluid was significantly enriched for disease-linked clones. Before this, some motif variants had been reported in reactive arthritis synovial fluid and blood. Disease-linked clones, CD8+, were relatively rare in peripheral blood. Blood of patients with ankylosing spondylitis appeared to be characterized by a TCR beta motif of about 8 highly homologous variants.

This sequence originates from a male donor with ankylosing spondylitis. The sequencing input was blood, either unsorted or a sorted T cell fraction (not recorded which). J is TRBJ2-1 and V is TRBV10-3; 7 bases agree with TRBD2. The chain's CDR3 is CAIRASGNNEQFF. The CDR3 DNA reads as TGTGCCATCAGGGCTAGCGGTAACAATGAGCAGTTCTTC.